This T cell receptor beta chain is from a study of a mutant IDH1 vaccine in newly diagnosed glioma. Turning to the study itself: Treated patients were roughly 62% male, roughly 40% female, mean age around 40 years.

The time point: baseline, week 1 (first vaccination visit). Treatment indicated: pre-vaccination baseline after standard-of-care therapy. This clone was counted only a few times. This CDR3 contains 17 residues. The germline gives CDR1 LNHNV, CDR2 YYDKDF (reference sequence). Trimming shortened V by 0 bases and J by 0 bases, and 11 bases separated the two germline ends. The data were produced by immunoSEQ multiplex PCR, yet TCRdb's version contains in-frame clones alone and is incomplete. The sample holds 30,000 to 40,000 clones; about 80% are singletons and the top ten take approximately 9%. V usage is TRBV15 and J usage is TRBJ2-2, with no clear D. This clonotype originated in a man in his forties or fifties with glioma. Some clones in this sample may be carry-over from other donors' samples. Sequenced material: peripheral blood mononuclear cells (PBMCs), taken from a glioma patient treated with radiotherapy, temozolomide or both. DNA for the CDR3: TGTGCCACCAGCAGAGATGGAGACGGGCCGAACACCGGGGAGCTGTTTTTT. It yields the protein CATSRDGDGPNTGELFF.